The 9 T cell receptor beta chains listed next were all sequenced from one sample in a study of T cell changes during pregnancy in multiple sclerosis. TCRdb's copy holds only in-frame clones and misses some; the assay was immunoSEQ multiplex PCR. The data hold more than 50,000 clones, with 80% to 90% observed a single time. The specimen comprised peripheral blood, sampled in the first trimester of pregnancy. These receptors were obtained from a female donor with multiple sclerosis, enrolled in a pregnancy study.

The chain couples TRBV6-1 to TRBJ1-2; 7 bases are a match to TRBD1. V trimming: 4 bases; J trimming: 3 bases; junction bases outside the gene matches: 2. Per germline, CDR1 MNHNS and CDR2 SASEGT. The CDR3 totals 13 residues. The CDR3 loop reads CASSVQGDYGYTF. The CDR3 DNA sequence: TGTGCCAGCAGTGTTCAGGGGGACTATGGCTACACCTTC.

The V gene is TRBV30, the J gene TRBJ2-7; D not certain. CDR1 and CDR2 (germline): GTSNPN, SVGIG (reference sequence). The CDR3 is made up of 13 amino acids. V was shortened by 1 base and J by 3 bases, with 10 bases between the two germline ends. The CDR3 DNA reads as TGTGCCTGGAGTGGACTCATTATCTACGAGCAGTACTTC. Its protein product is CAWSGLIIYEQYF.

The chain carries TRBV6-5 and TRBJ1-1, with a weak D call TRBD1 (5 bases). CDR3 size: 13 residues. V shed 7 bases and J shed 0 bases, with 9 bases lying between them. Germline V lookup: CDR1 MNHEY, CDR2 SVGAGI. CDR3 sequence: CASNAGLNTEAFF. The CDR3 DNA reads as TGTGCCAGCAACGCAGGGCTGAACACTGAAGCTTTCTTT.

The chain links TRBV5-5 to TRBJ1-2; a weak D match, TRBD1 (5 bases). The CDR3 is 13 residues long. CDR1 and CDR2 (germline): SGHKS, YYEKEE (reference sequence). The ends were cut back, 2 bases at V and 3 bases at J, with 8 bases in the middle. CDR3 loop: CASSFGADYGYTF. CDR3 in DNA: TGTGCCAGCAGCTTTGGGGCTGACTATGGCTACACCTTC. Combining the CDR3 with reference TRBV5-5 and TRBJ1-2 gives the whole variable domain DAGVTQSPTHLIKTRGQQVTLRCSPISGHKSVSWYQQVLGQGPQFIFQYYEKEERGRGNFPDRFSARQFPNYSSELNVNALLLGDSALYLCASSFGADYGYTFGSGTRLTVV.

V and J are TRBV5-1 and TRBJ1-1, with TRBD1 identical over 8 bases. V shed 3 bases and J 0 bases; nucleotides not matched to a gene: 10. CDR3 length equals 17 residues. CDR1 and CDR2 (germline): SGHRS, YFSETQ. CDR3 sequence (DNA): TGCGCCAGCAGCTCAACCGGGACAGGAGAAATGAACACTGAAGCTTTCTTT. Its translation is CASSSTGTGEMNTEAFF.

The V gene is TRBV6-5, the J gene TRBJ2-1; no reliable D call. The ends were cut back, 2 bases at V and 0 bases at J, with 8 bases in the middle. This CDR3 spans 15 amino acids. CDR1 and CDR2 (germline): MNHEY, SVGAGI. The chain's CDR3 is CASSYAVSSYNEQFF. CDR3 in DNA: TGTGCCAGCAGTTACGCGGTAAGCTCCTACAATGAGCAGTTCTTC.

This chain links TRBV12-5 with TRBJ2-7; TRBD1 matches 10 bases. Germline CDR1 LGHNT, CDR2 FRNRAP. V lost 5 bases and J lost 6; bases outside the gene matches: 10. The CDR3 contains 15 residues. The CDR3 is CASGRPGQGIPEQYF. As DNA, the CDR3 is TGTGCTAGTGGTAGACCGGGACAGGGGATCCCCGAGCAGTACTTC.

CDR3 residues: CASNSGGFPYEQYF. As DNA, the CDR3 is TGCGCCAGCAACTCTGGCGGGTTCCCCTACGAGCAGTACTTC. The rearrangement uses TRBV10-1 and TRBJ2-7, with TRBD2 as a possible D gene (5 bases). CDR3 length: 14 residues. V was cut by 7 bases and J by 2 bases, with 15 bases left in between. Germline values: CDR1 WNHNN, CDR2 SYGVQD (reference sequence).

This clone has more than one count but fewer than ten. The J gene is TRBJ1-1, the V gene TRBV30, with D possibly matching TRBD1 (5 bases). The germline gives CDR1 GTSNPN, CDR2 SVGIG (reference sequence). The V end lost 3 bases, the J end lost 6 bases, and 8 bases lay between the germline ends. CDR3 length equals 11 residues. CDR3 coding DNA: TGTGCCTGGAGGAACAGGCCTGAAGCTTTCTTT. Protein product: CAWRNRPEAFF.